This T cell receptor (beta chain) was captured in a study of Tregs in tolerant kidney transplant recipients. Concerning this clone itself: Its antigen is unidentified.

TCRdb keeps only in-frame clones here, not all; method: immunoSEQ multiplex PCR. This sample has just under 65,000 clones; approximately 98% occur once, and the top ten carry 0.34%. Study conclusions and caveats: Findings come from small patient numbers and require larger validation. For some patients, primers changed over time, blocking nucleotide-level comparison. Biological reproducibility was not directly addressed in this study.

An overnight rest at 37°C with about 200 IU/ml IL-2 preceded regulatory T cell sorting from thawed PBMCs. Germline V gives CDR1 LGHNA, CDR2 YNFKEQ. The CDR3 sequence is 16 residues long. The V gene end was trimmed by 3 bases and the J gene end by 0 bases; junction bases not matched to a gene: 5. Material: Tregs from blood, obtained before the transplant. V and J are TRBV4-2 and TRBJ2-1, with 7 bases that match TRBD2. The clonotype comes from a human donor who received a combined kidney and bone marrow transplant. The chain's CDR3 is CASSQGLTHSYNEQFF. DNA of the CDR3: TGTGCCAGCAGCCAGGGACTAACCCACTCCTACAATGAGCAGTTCTTC.